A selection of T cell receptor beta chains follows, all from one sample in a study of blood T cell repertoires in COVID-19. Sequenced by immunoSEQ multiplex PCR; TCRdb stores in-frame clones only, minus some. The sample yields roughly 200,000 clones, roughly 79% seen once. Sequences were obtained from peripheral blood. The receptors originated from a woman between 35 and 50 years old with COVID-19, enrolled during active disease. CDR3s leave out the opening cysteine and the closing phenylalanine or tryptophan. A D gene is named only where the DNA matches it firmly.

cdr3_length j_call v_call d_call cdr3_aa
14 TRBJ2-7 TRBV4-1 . ASSQDLGRDSYEQY
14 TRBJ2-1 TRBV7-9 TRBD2 ASSLTTSDSYNEQF
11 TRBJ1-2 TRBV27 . ASSLQGSYGYT
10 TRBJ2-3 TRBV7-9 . ASSLLTNTQY
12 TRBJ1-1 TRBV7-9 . ASSLDRRDYEAF
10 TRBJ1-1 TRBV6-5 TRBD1 ASSRDRGKAF
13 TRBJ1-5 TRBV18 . ASSRQHDSNQPQH
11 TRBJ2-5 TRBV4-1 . ASSQHSQETQY
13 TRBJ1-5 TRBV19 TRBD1 ASSIPGGLYQPQH
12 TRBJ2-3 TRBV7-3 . ASSLTSNTDTQY
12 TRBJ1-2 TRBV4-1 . ASSQGSGNYGYT
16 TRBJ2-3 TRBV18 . ASSRPPGETDGTDTQY
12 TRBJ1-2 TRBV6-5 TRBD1 ASMGTGEIYGYT
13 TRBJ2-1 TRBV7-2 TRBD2 ASSSRTSGRDEQF
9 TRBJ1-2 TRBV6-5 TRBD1 ASRQGYGYT
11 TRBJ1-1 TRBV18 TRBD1 ASFGTENTEAF
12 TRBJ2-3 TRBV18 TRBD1 ASSPRTGVDTQY
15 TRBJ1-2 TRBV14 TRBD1 ASRQALDRVKRNGYT
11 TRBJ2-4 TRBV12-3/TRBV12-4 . ASSSGRPSIQY
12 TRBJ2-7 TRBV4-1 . ASGATGVNYEQY
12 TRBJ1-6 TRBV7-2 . ASSYGTPNSPLH
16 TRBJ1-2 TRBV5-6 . ASSLVLTGDWHGYGYT
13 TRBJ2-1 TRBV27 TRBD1 ASSWGQGPYNEQF
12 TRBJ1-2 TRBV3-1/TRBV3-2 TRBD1 ASSRQGANYGYT
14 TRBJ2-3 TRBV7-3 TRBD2 ASSLSGAGGTDTQY
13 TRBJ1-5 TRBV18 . ASSPGAVSNQPQH
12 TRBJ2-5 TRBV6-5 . ASSPSGLSETQY
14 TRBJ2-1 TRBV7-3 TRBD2 ASSPTSGSAYNEQF
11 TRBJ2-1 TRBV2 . ASRGKLADEQF
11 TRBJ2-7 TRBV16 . ASSQAGLYEQY
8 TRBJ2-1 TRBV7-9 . ASSRTVGF
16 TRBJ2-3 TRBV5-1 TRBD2 ASSLYSFSTGGTDTQY
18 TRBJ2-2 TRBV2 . ASRPAAGADRRGGAGELF
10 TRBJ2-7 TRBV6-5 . ASSFTPYEQY
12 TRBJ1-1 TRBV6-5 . AATLGAGDTEAF
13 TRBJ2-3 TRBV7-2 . ASSLLHVAGDTQY
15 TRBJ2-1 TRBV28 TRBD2 ASSFHGTSYEEGEQF
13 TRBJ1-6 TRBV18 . ASSPFGRVNSPLH
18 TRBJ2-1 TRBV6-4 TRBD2 ASSAVSGLAGRPAYNEQF
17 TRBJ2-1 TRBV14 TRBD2 ASSGPGLGGLSSYNEQF
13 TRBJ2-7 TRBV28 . ASSLGGPQLYEQY
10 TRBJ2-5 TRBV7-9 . ASSALSGTQY
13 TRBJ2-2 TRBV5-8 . ASSLVLAVTGELF
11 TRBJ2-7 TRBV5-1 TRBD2 ASSLLAAKEQY
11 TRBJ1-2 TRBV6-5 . ASSYFAERGYT
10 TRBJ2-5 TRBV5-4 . ASSLEGETQY
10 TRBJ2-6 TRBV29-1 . SVDGGANVLT
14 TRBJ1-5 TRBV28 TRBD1 ASSVPGQGISQPQH
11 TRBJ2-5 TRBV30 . AWSVRAGETQY
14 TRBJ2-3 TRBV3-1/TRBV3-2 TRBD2 ASSQNPAGGGDTQY
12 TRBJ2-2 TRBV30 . AWSKLTGTGELF